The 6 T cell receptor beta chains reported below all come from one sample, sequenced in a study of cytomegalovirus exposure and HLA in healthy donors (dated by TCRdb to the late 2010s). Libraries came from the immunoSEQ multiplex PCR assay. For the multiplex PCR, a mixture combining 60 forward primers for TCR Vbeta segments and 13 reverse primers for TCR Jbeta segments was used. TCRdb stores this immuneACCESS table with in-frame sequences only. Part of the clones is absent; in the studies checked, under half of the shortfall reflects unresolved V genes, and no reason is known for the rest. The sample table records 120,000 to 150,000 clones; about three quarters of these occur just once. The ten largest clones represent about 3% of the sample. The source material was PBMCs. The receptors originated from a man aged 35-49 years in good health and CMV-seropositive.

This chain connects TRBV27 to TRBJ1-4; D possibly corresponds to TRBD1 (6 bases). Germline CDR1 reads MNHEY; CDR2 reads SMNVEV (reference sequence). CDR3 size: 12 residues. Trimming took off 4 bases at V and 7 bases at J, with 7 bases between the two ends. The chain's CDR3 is CASSSGVEKLFF. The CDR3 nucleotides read TGTGCCAGCAGTTCAGGGGTTGAAAAACTGTTTTTT.

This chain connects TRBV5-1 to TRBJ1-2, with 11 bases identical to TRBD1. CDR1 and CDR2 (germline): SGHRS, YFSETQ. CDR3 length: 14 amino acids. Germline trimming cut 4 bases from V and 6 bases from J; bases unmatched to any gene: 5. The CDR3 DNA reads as TGCGCCAGCAGCACTGGACAGGGGGCAGATGGCTACACCTTC. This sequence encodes CASSTGQGADGYTF.

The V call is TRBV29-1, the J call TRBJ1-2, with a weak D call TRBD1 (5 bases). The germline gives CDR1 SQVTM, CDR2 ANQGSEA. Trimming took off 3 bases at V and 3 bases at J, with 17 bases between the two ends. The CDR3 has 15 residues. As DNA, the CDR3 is TGCAGCGTTGATATGTTTGACAGCCAGTACTATGGCTACACCTTC. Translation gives CSVDMFDSQYYGYTF.

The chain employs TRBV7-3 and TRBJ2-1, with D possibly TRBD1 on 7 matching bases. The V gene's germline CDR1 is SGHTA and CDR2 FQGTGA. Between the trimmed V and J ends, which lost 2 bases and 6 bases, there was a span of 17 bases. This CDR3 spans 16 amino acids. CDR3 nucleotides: TGTGCCAGCAGCTTACTACGACAGGGACTTGGCAATGAGCAGTTCTTC. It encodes CASSLLRQGLGNEQFF.

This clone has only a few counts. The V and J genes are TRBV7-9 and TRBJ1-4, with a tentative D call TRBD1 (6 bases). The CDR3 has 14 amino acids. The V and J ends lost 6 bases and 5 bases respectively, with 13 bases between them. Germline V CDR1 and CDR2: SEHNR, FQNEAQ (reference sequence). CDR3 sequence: CASSPQGSNEKLFF. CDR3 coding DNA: TGTGCCAGCAGTCCACAGGGTTCGAATGAAAAACTGTTTTTT.

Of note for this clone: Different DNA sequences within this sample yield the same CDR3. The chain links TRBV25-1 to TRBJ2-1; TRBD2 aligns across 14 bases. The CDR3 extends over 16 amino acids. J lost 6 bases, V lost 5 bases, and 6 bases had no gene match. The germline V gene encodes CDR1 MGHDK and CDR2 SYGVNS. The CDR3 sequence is CASSPWGLAGVNEQFF. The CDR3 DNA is TGTGCCAGCAGTCCCTGGGGACTAGCGGGAGTCAATGAGCAGTTCTTC.